This T cell receptor (beta chain) came from a study of CD8+CD57+ T cells in acquired aplastic anemia. Looking at the study overall: Mean read depth for CD4+ cells from healthy donors was around 11 million. General study results and limits: Some 28 CD8+ CDR3 sequences occurred in both the patients and the controls.

This clonotype was recorded at least ten times. No antigen is known for it. The V gene's germline CDR1 is DFQATT and CDR2 SNEGSKA (reference sequence). This CDR3 has 15 residues. Trimming stripped 0 bases from V and 5 bases from J, with 11 bases between. TCR beta VDJ and CDR3 profiling used genomic DNA as template. One entry per CDR3 protein, called by TCRdb with MiXCR from the reads. The table has under 200,000 distinct CDR3 sequences, just under 65% seen once; the top ten hold 45%. This chain joins TRBV20-1 and TRBJ1-6, with D maybe TRBD1 (5 bases). The TCR was taken from a human donor in good health. Sequenced material: sorted CD4+, CD8+, or CD8+CD57+ T cells (not recorded which) from PBMCs. The CDR3 loop reads CSARDLGRDNSPLHF. The CDR3 nucleotides are TGCAGTGCTAGAGATCTTGGCAGGGATAATTCACCCCTCCACTTT.